This TCR beta chain was identified during a study of blood T cell repertoires in COVID-19. V shed 6 bases and J shed 9 bases, with 12 bases lying between them. CDR1 and CDR2 from the germline V gene are MDHEN and SYDVKM. This CDR3 contains 13 residues. Profiled with immunoSEQ multiplex PCR; TCRdb holds only in-frame clones, not every one. This sample has approximately 120,000 clones, with 80% to 95% found just once. What was sequenced was peripheral blood. This sequence joins TRBV28 and TRBJ1-6; D is uncertain. The sequence came from a man aged 50 to 60 with COVID-19, enrolled during active disease. As DNA, the CDR3 is TGTGCCAGCAGCTCAGGAAAAGGTTCACCCCTCCACTTT. As protein: CASSSGKGSPLHF.